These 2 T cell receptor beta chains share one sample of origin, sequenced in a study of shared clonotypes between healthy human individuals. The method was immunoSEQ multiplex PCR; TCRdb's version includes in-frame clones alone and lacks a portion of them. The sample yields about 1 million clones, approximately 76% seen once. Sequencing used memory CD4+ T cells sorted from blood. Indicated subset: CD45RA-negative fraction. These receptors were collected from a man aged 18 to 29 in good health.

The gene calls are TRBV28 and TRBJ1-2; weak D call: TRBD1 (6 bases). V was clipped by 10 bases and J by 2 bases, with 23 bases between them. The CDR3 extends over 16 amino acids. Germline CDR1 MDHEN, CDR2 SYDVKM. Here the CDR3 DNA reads TGTGCCACCAGAATAGGATGGGACACCCTAAACTATGGCTACACCTTC. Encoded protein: CATRIGWDTLNYGYTF.

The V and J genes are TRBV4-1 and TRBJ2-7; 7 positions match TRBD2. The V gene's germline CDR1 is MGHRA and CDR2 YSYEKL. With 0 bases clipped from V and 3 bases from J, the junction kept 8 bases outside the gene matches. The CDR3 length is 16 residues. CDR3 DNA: TGCGCCAGCAGCCAAGAATCCGGACTAGATGTCTACGAGCAGTACTTC. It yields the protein CASSQESGLDVYEQYF.